The rows below give T cell receptor beta chains drawn from one sample of a study of human T cells and chemical hapten exposure. A single record per CDR3 protein comes from TCRdb applying MiXCR to the RACE reads. In the table there are fewer than 200,000 distinct CDR3 sequences, approximately 20% of which are singletons. This sample comprised whole blood, obtained in connection with sensitization to the hapten diphenylcyclopropenone (DPC). Every receptor here comes from a woman aged 45-59 years with alopecia areata. Some clones in this sample may be carry-over from other donors' samples. Each CDR3 is given with its conserved first and last residue. D genes are given only for firm matches. Clone size is not always given. Where it is, it says once, few, many or a class for expanded clones.

J gene | V gene | D gene | clone size | CDR3 protein | CDR3 DNA
TRBJ2-2 | TRBV7-7 | TRBD1 | few | CASSSGQGITGELFF | TGTGCTAGCAGCAGTGGACAGGGGATTACCGGGGAGCTGTTTTTT
TRBJ1-1 | TRBV20-1 | . | few | CSARVDGRLNTEAFF | TGCAGTGCTAGAGTTGATGGCAGACTTAACACTGAAGCTTTCTTT
TRBJ2-2 | TRBV21-1 | . | . | CASRRRVDTGELFF | TGTGCCAGCAGGCGGAGGGTAGATACCGGGGAGCTGTTTTTT
TRBJ2-3 | TRBV7-2 | TRBD2 | . | CASSPLSGRGMGTQYF | TGTGCCAGCAGCCCCCTTAGCGGGAGGGGGATGGGTACGCAGTATTTT
TRBJ2-5 | TRBV18 | . | . | CASSPPLRAQETQYF | TGTGCCAGCTCACCACCGCTCAGGGCCCAAGAGACCCAGTACTTC
TRBJ1-5 | TRBV5-1 | . | . | CASSPDGYSNQPQHF | TGCGCCAGCAGCCCGGACGGATATAGCAATCAGCCCCAGCATTTT
TRBJ2-7 | TRBV20-1 | . | . | CSSLGGRSYEQYF | TGCAGTTCCCTAGGGGGAAGGTCCTACGAGCAGTACTTC
TRBJ2-5 | TRBV10-3 | . | . | CAISQSLGETQYF | TGTGCCATCAGTCAATCCTTGGGAGAGACCCAGTACTTC
TRBJ2-6 | TRBV27 | . | few | CASSPGHSTGANVLTF | TGTGCCAGCAGTCCAGGACACTCCACTGGGGCCAACGTCCTGACTTTC
TRBJ2-7 | TRBV29-1 | TRBD2 | few | CSVENGGYQYF | TGCAGCGTTGAGAACGGGGGGTACCAGTACTTC
TRBJ1-2 | TRBV29-1 | TRBD1 | few | CSVLGQGGYGYTF | TGCAGCGTGCTGGGACAGGGGGGCTATGGCTACACCTTC
TRBJ1-5 | TRBV20-1 | TRBD1 | . | CSARPAGTGQPQHF | TGCAGTGCTAGACCTGCCGGGACAGGCCAGCCCCAGCATTTT
TRBJ2-7 | TRBV5-6 | TRBD2 | . | CASSLGLGGGVYEQYF | TGTGCCAGCAGCTTGGGTCTCGGCGGGGGGGTGTACGAGCAGTACTTC
TRBJ1-1 | TRBV9 | . | few | CASSVRQENTEAFF | TGTGCCAGCAGCGTAAGACAGGAGAACACTGAAGCTTTCTTT
TRBJ1-5 | TRBV4-2 | TRBD1 | few | CASRRDRDSNQPQHF | TGTGCCAGCAGACGGGACAGGGATAGCAATCAGCCCCAGCATTTT
TRBJ1-5 | TRBV20-1 | . | few | CSAAGRYNQPQHF | TGCAGTGCTGCGGGGCGGTACAATCAGCCCCAGCATTTT
TRBJ2-7 | TRBV6-1 | . | . | CASSDFAGPTYEQYF | TGTGCCAGCAGTGATTTCGCGGGACCCACCTACGAGCAGTACTTC
TRBJ2-7 | TRBV27 | . | . | CATGTYRYEQYF | TGTGCGACCGGGACATACCGGTACGAGCAGTACTTC
TRBJ2-7 | TRBV27 | . | . | CASRGHGSYEQYF | TGTGCCAGCAGGGGACACGGGTCCTACGAGCAGTACTTC
TRBJ2-1 | TRBV29-1 | . | . | CSVGAGGEQFF | TGCAGCGTTGGGGCCGGAGGCGAGCAGTTCTTC
TRBJ2-1 | TRBV7-2 | TRBD2 | once | CASSPRLAGGHNEQFF | TGTGCCAGCAGCCCGAGACTAGCGGGAGGCCACAATGAGCAGTTCTTC
TRBJ2-5 | TRBV29-1 | . | . | CSVASLGDGVIETQYF | TGCAGCGTTGCTAGTTTGGGGGACGGGGTTATTGAGACCCAGTACTTC
TRBJ1-5 | TRBV10-3 | TRBD1 | few | CAISEGQGYSNQPQHF | TGTGCCATCAGTGAGGGACAGGGATATAGCAATCAGCCCCAGCATTTT
TRBJ2-3 | TRBV27 | TRBD2 | few | CASSSVGGRADTQYF | TGTGCCAGCAGTTCTGTGGGCGGGAGGGCAGATACGCAGTATTTT
TRBJ2-7 | TRBV11-2 | TRBD1 | few | CASSKRGTGRNEQYF | TGTGCCAGCAGCAAACGCGGGACAGGGAGAAACGAGCAGTACTTC
TRBJ2-2 | TRBV20-1 | TRBD1 | . | CSVPGQGF | TGCAGTGTCCCGGGACAGGGTTTT
TRBJ2-5 | TRBV15 | . | few | CATSKRTRQFQETQYF | TGTGCCACCAGCAAACGGACTCGTCAGTTTCAAGAGACCCAGTACTTC
TRBJ2-7 | TRBV20-1 | . | . | CSARRGSYEQYF | TGCAGTGCTAGGCGAGGCTCCTACGAGCAGTACTTC
TRBJ1-1 | TRBV14 | . | few | CASSQDLDSRNTEAFF | TGTGCCAGCAGCCAAGATTTGGACTCCAGGAACACTGAAGCTTTCTTT
TRBJ2-1 | TRBV11-2 | . | . | CASSLVHQRQFF | TGTGCCAGCAGCTTAGTTCACCAGCGGCAGTTCTTC
TRBJ1-1 | TRBV5-1 | TRBD1 | . | CASSPEAGGPGIVFF | TGCGCCAGCAGCCCGGAAGCAGGGGGCCCGGGGATTGTTTTCTTT
TRBJ2-1 | TRBV6-2/TRBV6-3 | TRBD2 | . | CASYSSGSYNEQFF | TGTGCCAGTTACTCGAGCGGGAGTTACAATGAGCAGTTCTTC
TRBJ2-7 | TRBV7-9 | . | . | CASSSLSSDRSYEQYF | TGTGCCAGCAGCAGCCTATCTAGCGATCGTTCCTACGAGCAGTACTTC
TRBJ2-1 | TRBV28 | TRBD2 | few | CASSSPGGSYNEQFF | TGTGCCAGCAGCTCCCCGGGGGGCTCCTACAATGAGCAGTTCTTC
TRBJ1-1 | TRBV20-1 | . | few | CSTTLNTEAFF | TGCAGCACCACCTTGAACACTGAAGCTTTCTTT
TRBJ1-5 | TRBV15 | . | few | CATSRGVFRASNSNQPQHF | TGTGCCACCAGCAGAGGTGTCTTCAGGGCTTCCAATAGCAATCAGCCCCAGCATTTT
TRBJ2-3 | TRBV10-3 | . | few | CAIRDWTVNTDTQYF | TGTGCCATCAGGGACTGGACCGTAAACACAGATACGCAGTATTTT
TRBJ2-1 | TRBV14 | TRBD2 | . | CASSHTSGRASNEQFF | TGTGCCAGCAGCCACACTAGCGGGAGGGCCTCAAATGAGCAGTTCTTC
TRBJ1-2 | TRBV29-1 | . | few | CSVERANYGYTF | TGCAGCGTTGAACGGGCTAACTATGGCTACACCTTC
TRBJ2-3 | TRBV7-6 | TRBD2 | many | CASSSGTSRITDTQYF | TGTGCCAGCAGCTCGGGGACTAGCCGGATCACAGATACGCAGTATTTT
TRBJ2-5 | TRBV5-1 | TRBD2 | . | CASSPMTSVDQETQYF | TGCGCCAGCAGCCCCATGACTAGCGTCGACCAAGAGACCCAGTACTTC
TRBJ2-5 | TRBV5-8 | TRBD2 | few | CASSLVGLARQYF | TGTGCCAGCAGCTTGGTGGGACTAGCCCGACAGTACTTC
TRBJ1-2 | TRBV6-5 | . | . | CASRVGIYGYTF | TGTGCCAGCAGGGTGGGGATCTATGGCTACACCTTC
TRBJ2-7 | TRBV20-1 | TRBD2 | . | CSASAGLAGGRVYEQYF | TGCAGTGCTAGTGCGGGACTAGCGGGAGGACGGGTATACGAGCAGTACTTC
TRBJ2-1 | TRBV10-3 | TRBD1 | few | CAIRQGNEQFF | TGTGCCATCAGACAGGGGAATGAGCAGTTCTTC
TRBJ2-7 | TRBV10-3 | TRBD1 | few | CAISGDSYEQYF | TGTGCCATCAGTGGGGACAGCTACGAGCAGTACTTC
TRBJ2-7 | TRBV10-1 | TRBD2 | once | CASSGPSGSGRYEQYF | TGCGCCAGCAGTGGACCTAGCGGGAGCGGAAGGTACGAGCAGTACTTC
TRBJ2-7 | TRBV7-2 | . | few | CASSLVVRPAYEQYF | TGTGCCAGCAGCTTAGTGGTCAGGCCCGCTTACGAGCAGTACTTC